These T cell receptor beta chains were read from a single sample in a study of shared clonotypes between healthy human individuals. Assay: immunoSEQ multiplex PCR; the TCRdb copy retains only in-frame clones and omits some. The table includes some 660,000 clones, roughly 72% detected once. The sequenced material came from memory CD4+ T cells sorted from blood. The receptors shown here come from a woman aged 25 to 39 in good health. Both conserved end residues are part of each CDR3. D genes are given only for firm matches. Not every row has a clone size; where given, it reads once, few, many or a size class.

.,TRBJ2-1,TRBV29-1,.,CSVETDLRGNEQFF,TGCAGCGTTGAAACTGACCTTAGGGGGAATGAGCAGTTCTTC
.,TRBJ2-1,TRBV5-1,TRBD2,CASSLGEGLAGYNEQFF,TGCGCCAGCAGCTTGGGGGAGGGACTAGCGGGTTACAATGAGCAGTTCTTC
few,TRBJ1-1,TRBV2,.,CASSPGATRTEAFF,TGTGCCAGCAGTCCGGGGGCTACGAGGACTGAAGCTTTCTTT
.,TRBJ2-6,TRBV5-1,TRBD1,CASSYTGGSSGANVLTF,TGCGCCAGCAGCTACACAGGGGGGTCCTCTGGGGCCAACGTCCTGACTTTC
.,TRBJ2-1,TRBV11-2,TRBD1,CASSFTSTGNNEQFF,TGTGCCAGCAGCTTCACCTCGACAGGGAACAATGAGCAGTTCTTC
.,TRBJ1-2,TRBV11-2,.,CASRQGAGNYGYTF,TGTGCCAGCAGGCAAGGGGCGGGAAATTATGGCTACACCTTC
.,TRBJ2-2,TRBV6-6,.,CASSSPGNTGELFF,TGTGCCAGCAGTTCCCCAGGCAACACCGGGGAGCTGTTTTTT
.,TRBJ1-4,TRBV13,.,CASSLAGEGEKLFF,TGTGCCAGCAGCTTAGCTGGCGAGGGGGAAAAACTGTTTTTT
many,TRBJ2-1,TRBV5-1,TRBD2,CASSFSSGGYNEQFF,TGCGCCAGCAGCTTTTCTAGCGGGGGGTACAATGAGCAGTTCTTC
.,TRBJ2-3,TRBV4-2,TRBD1,CASSLAGGSVTDTQYF,TGTGCCAGCAGCCTCGCAGGGGGTTCTGTTACAGATACGCAGTATTTT
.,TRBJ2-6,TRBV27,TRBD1,CASSLKGALSSGANVLTF,TGTGCCAGCAGTTTAAAGGGGGCCCTAAGCTCTGGGGCCAACGTCCTGACTTTC
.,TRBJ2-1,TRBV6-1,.,CASRLSAPLHEQFF,TGTGCCAGCAGGCTCAGCGCGCCTCTCCATGAGCAGTTCTTC
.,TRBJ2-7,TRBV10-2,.,CASSDRDTRTF,TGCGCCAGCAGTGACCGGGACACTCGAACCTTC
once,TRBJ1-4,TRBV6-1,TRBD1,CASSESTGGTNEKLFF,TGTGCCAGCAGTGAAAGCACAGGGGGAACTAATGAAAAACTGTTTTTT
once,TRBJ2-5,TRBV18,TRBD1,CASSPTGLVETQYF,TGTGCCAGCTCACCGACAGGGTTGGTTGAGACCCAGTACTTC
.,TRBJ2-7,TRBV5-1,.,CASAIPAASYEQYF,TGCGCCAGCGCTATCCCAGCGGCCTCCTACGAGCAGTACTTC
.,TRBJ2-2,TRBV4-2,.,CASSQVKAIGGTGELFF,TGTGCCAGCAGCCAAGTAAAGGCGATCGGGGGCACCGGGGAGCTGTTTTTT
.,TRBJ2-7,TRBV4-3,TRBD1,CASSPGQGSSYEQYF,TGCGCCAGCAGCCCTGGACAGGGGAGCTCCTACGAGCAGTACTTC
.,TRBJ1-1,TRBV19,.,CASNPSGRREPAFF,TGTGCCAGTAATCCGTCCGGGAGACGGGAGCCGGCTTTCTTT
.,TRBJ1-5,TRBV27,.,CASSLQGKQPQHF,TGTGCCAGCAGTTTACAGGGGAAACAGCCCCAGCATTTT
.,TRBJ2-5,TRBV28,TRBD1,CASSPTGEETQYF,TGTGCCAGCAGTCCGACAGGGGAAGAGACCCAGTACTTC
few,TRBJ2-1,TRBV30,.,CAWSRDRTREQFF,TGTGCCTGGAGTCGCGACCGTACCCGGGAGCAGTTCTTC
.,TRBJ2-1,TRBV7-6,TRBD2,CASSLEAGDPYNEQFF,TGTGCCAGCAGCTTGGAGGCGGGAGATCCCTACAATGAGCAGTTCTTC
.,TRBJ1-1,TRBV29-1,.,CSVSRLNTEAFF,TGCAGCGTTTCCAGGCTGAACACTGAAGCTTTCTTT
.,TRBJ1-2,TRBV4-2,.,CASSPLTEVHGYTF,TGTGCCAGCAGCCCGCTAACAGAAGTCCATGGCTACACCTTC
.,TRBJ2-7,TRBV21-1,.,CATHGGLASTYEQYF,TGTGCCACCCATGGAGGGCTAGCGAGCACCTACGAGCAGTACTTC
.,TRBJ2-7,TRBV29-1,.,CSVRVAGSDSYEQYF,TGCAGCGTTAGAGTGGCGGGATCAGATTCCTACGAGCAGTACTTC
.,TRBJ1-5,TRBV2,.,CASSGSAGYNQPQHF,TGTGCCAGCAGTGGGTCAGCAGGATACAATCAGCCCCAGCATTTT
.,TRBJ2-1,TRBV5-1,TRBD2,CASSENPSGLYNEQFF,TGCGCCAGCAGCGAGAATCCTAGCGGACTCTACAATGAGCAGTTCTTC
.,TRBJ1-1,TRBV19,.,CASKPPEGPNTEAFF,TGTGCCAGTAAACCCCCTGAGGGGCCGAACACTGAAGCTTTCTTT
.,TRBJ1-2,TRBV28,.,CASSRTGSQDGYTF,TGTGCCAGCAGCCGTACAGGGTCCCAAGATGGCTACACCTTC
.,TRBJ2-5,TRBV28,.,CASRPPRGRGGETQYF,TGTGCCAGCAGGCCACCCCGGGGTAGGGGAGGAGAGACCCAGTACTTC
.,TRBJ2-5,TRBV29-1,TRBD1,CSAETGGETQYF,TGCAGCGCCGAGACAGGGGGAGAGACCCAGTACTTC
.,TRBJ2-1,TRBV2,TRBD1,CASNGQGTYNEQFF,TGTGCCAGCAACGGACAGGGTACCTACAATGAGCAGTTCTTC
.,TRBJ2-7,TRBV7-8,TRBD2,CASSLSSGSYEQYF,TGTGCCAGCAGCCTATCTAGCGGGAGTTACGAGCAGTACTTC
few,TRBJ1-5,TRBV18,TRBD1,CASSPEQGVGRPQHF,TGTGCCAGCTCACCGGAACAGGGGGTTGGGCGGCCCCAGCATTTT
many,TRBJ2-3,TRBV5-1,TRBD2,CASSLGSLAGGVTDTQYF,TGCGCCAGCAGCTTGGGAAGTCTAGCGGGAGGAGTCACAGATACGCAGTATTTT
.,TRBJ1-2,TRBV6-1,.,CASSEAGNGYTF,TGTGCCAGCAGTGAAGCCGGGAATGGCTACACCTTC
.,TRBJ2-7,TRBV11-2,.,CASSLEYPAPTYF,TGTGCCAGCAGCTTAGAATACCCTGCTCCGACGTACTTC
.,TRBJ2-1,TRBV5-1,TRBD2,CASSLALREGHNEQFF,TGCGCCAGCAGCTTGGCCCTGCGGGAGGGCCACAATGAGCAGTTCTTC
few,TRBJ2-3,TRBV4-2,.,CASSLGQAPDTQYF,TGTGCCAGCAGCTTGGGTCAAGCGCCGGATACGCAGTATTTT
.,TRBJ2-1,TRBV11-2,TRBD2,CASSPTSAGVWNEQFF,TGTGCCAGCAGCCCCACCTCGGCGGGAGTCTGGAATGAGCAGTTCTTC
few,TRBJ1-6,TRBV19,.,CASTATVRSPLHF,TGTGCCAGTACCGCGACAGTTCGTTCACCCCTCCACTTT
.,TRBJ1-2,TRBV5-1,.,CASSLAGGQNGGYTF,TGCGCCAGCAGCTTGGCCGGAGGGCAGAATGGCGGCTACACCTTC
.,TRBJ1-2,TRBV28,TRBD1,CASSLFGTEYGYTF,TGTGCCAGCAGTTTATTCGGGACAGAGTATGGCTACACCTTC
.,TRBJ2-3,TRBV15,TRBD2,CATSRDSGSRTDTQYF,TGTGCCACCAGCAGAGACAGCGGGAGTCGCACAGATACGCAGTATTTT
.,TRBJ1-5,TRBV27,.,CASSAGRGSNQPQHF,TGTGCCAGCAGCGCTGGGAGAGGAAGCAATCAGCCCCAGCATTTT
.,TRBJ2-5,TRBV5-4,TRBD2,CASSLSGLAGGPGETQYF,TGTGCCAGCAGCTTGTCGGGACTAGCGGGAGGGCCGGGGGAGACCCAGTACTTC
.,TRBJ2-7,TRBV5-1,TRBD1,CASSINRGTNEQYF,TGCGCCAGCAGCATAAACAGGGGTACGAACGAGCAGTACTTC
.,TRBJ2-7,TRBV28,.,CASRTYSYEQYF,TGTGCCAGCAGGACCTACTCCTACGAGCAGTACTTC
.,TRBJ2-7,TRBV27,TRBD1,CASSFRDRGNEQYF,TGTGCCAGCAGTTTCCGGGACAGGGGAAACGAGCAGTACTTC
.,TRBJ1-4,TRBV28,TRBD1,CASSLEGALGEKLFF,TGTGCCAGCAGTTTAGAGGGGGCGCTGGGGGAAAAACTGTTTTTT
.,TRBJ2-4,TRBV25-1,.,CASSEDPEGNIQYF,TGTGCCAGCAGTGAGGACCCTGAGGGAAACATTCAGTACTTC
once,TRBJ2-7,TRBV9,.,CASSVGQGDQYF,TGTGCCAGCAGCGTAGGTCAGGGCGACCAGTACTTC
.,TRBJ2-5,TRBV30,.,CAWSVGTGAQMGETQYF,TGTGCCTGGAGTGTAGGTACGGGAGCGCAAATGGGGGAGACCCAGTACTTC
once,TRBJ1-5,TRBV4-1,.,CASSQEAASGQGSRPQHF,TGCGCCAGCAGCCAAGAAGCGGCATCTGGGCAGGGCTCGAGGCCCCAGCATTTT
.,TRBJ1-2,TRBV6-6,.,CASTVWGDNYGYTF,TGTGCCAGCACCGTCTGGGGAGATAACTATGGCTACACCTTC